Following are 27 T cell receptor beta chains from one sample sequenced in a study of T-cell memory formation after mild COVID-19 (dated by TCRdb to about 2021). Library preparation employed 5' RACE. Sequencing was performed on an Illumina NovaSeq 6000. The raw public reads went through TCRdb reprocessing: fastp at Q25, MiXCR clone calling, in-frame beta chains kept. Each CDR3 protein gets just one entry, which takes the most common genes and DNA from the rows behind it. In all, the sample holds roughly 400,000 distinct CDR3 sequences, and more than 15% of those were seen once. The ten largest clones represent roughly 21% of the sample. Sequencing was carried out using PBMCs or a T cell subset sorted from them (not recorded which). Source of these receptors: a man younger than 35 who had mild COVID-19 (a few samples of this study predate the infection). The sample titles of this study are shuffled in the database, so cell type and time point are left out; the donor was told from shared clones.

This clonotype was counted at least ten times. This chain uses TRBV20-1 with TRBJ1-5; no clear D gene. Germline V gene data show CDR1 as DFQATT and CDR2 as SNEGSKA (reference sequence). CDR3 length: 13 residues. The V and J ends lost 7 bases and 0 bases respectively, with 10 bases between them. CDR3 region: CSVSPGSNQPQHF. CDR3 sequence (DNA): TGCAGTGTATCCCCGGGTAGCAATCAGCCCCAGCATTTT.

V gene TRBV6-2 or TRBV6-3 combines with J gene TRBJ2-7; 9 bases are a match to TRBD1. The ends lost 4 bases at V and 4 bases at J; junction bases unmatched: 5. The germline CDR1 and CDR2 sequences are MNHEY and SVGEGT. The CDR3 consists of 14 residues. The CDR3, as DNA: TGTGCCAGCAGTTTAGGACAGGGGCATTACGAGCAGTACGTC. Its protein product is CASSLGQGHYEQYV.

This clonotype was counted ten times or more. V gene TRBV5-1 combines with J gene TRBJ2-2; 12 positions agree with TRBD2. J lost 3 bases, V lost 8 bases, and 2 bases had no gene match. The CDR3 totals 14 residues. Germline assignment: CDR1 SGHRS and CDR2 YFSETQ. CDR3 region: CASRLAGDTGELFF. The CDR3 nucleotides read TGCGCCAGTCGACTAGCGGGGGACACCGGGGAGCTGTTTTTT.

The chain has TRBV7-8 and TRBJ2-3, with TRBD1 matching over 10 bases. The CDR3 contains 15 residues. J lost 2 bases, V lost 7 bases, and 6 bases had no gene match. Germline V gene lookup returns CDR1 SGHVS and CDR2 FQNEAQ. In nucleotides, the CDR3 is TGTGCCAGCACCAAGACAGGGGGCGTCACAGATACGCAGTATTTT. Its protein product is CASTKTGGVTDTQYF.

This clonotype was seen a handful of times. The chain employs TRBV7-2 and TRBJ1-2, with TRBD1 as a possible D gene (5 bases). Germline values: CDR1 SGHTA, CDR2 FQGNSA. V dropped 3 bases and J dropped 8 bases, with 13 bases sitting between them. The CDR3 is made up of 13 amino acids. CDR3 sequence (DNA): TGTGCCAGCAGCTTTGGGGGAGGGCAGGGCTACACCTTC. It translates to CASSFGGGQGYTF.

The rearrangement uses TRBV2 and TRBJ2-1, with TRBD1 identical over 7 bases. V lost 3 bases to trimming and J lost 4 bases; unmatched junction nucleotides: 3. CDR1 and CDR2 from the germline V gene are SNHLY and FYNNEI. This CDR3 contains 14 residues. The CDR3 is CASSDRDRYNEQFF. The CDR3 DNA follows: TGTGCCAGCAGTGACCGGGACAGATACAATGAGCAGTTCTTC.

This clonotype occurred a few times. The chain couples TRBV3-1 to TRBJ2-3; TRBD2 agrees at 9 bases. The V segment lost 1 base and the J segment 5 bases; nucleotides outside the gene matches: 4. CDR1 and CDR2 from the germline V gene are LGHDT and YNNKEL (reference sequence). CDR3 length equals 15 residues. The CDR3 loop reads CASSQGGGAGDTQYF. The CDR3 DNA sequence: TGTGCCAGCAGCCAAGGCGGGGGGGCTGGAGATACGCAGTATTTT.

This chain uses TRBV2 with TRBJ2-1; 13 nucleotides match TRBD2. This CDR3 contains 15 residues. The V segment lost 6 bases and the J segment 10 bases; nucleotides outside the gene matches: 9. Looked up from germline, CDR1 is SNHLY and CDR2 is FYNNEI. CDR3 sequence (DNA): TGTGCCAGCAGCGGTACTAGCGGGGGGGGCGGAGAGCAGTTCTTC. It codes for CASSGTSGGGGEQFF.

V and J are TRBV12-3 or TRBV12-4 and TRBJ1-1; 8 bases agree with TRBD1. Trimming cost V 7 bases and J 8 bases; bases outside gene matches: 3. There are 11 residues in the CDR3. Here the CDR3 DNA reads TGTGCCAGCACCCGGGACAGGGAAGCTTTCTTT. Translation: CASTRDREAFF.

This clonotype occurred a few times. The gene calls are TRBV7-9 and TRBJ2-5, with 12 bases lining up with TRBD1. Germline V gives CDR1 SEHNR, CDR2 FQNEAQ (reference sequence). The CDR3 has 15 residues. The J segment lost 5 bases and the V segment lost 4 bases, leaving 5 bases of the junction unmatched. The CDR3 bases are TGTGCCAGCAGCTCGGGACAGGGGGCAGAGGAGACCCAGTACTTC. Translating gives CASSSGQGAEETQYF.

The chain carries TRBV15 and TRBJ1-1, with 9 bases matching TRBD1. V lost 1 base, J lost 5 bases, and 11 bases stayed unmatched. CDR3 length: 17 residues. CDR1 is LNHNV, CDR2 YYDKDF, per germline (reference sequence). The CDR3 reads CATSRGGTGGAGTEAFF. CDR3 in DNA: TGTGCCACCAGCAGAGGAGGCACAGGGGGCGCGGGGACTGAAGCTTTCTTT.

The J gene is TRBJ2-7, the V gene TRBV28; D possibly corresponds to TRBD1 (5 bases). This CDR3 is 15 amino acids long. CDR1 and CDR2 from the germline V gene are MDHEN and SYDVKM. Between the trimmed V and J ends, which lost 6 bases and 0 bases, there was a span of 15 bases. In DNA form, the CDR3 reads TGTGCCAGCAGGCTACTCCGTGACAGCTCCTACGAGCAGTACGTC. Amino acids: CASRLLRDSSYEQYV.

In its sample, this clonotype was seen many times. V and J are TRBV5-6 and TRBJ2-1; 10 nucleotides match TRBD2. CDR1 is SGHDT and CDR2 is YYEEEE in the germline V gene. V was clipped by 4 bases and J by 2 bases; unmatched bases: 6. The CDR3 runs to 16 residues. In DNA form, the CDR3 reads TGTGCCAGCAGCCCACCGGGACTAGCGCCCTACAATGAGCAGTTCTTC. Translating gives CASSPPGLAPYNEQFF.

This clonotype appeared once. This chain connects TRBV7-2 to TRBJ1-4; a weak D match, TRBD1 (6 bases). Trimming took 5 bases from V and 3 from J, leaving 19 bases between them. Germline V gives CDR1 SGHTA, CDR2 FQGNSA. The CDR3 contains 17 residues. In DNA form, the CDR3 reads TGTGCCAGCAGCGTACGGCGGACAGCTGTTGCTAATGAAAAACTGTTTTTT. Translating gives CASSVRRTAVANEKLFF.

CDR3 DNA: TGTGCCAGTCTCCGGGGACCAGGAAACACCATATATTTT. This translates into CASLRGPGNTIYF. The V gene is TRBV18, the J gene TRBJ1-3; possibly TRBD1 for D (5 bases). The CDR3 consists of 13 residues. Trimming removed 9 bases from V and 4 bases from J, with 13 bases in between. Germline CDR1 is KGHSH and CDR2 is LQKENI.

CDR3 residues: CASGPGLGSGELFF. CDR3 bases: TGCGCCAGCGGACCGGGACTAGGTTCCGGGGAGCTGTTTTTT. The chain carries TRBV5-1 and TRBJ2-2; 8 bases fit TRBD2. CDR3 length equals 14 residues. In germline, CDR1 is SGHRS, CDR2 YFSETQ. V shed 7 bases, J shed 6 bases, and the junction held 8 bases outside the gene matches.

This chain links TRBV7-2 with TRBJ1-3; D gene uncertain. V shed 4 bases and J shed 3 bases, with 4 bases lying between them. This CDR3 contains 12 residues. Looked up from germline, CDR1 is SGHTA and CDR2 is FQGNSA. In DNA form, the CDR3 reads TGTGCCAGCAGCTATTTTGGAAACACCATATATTTT. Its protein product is CASSYFGNTIYF.

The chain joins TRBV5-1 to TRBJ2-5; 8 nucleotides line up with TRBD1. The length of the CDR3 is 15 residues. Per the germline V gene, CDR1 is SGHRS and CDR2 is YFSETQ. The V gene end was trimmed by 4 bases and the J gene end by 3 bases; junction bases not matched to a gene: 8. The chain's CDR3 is CASSGTGTGKETQYF. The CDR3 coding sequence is TGCGCCAGCAGCGGGACCGGGACAGGCAAAGAGACCCAGTACTTC.

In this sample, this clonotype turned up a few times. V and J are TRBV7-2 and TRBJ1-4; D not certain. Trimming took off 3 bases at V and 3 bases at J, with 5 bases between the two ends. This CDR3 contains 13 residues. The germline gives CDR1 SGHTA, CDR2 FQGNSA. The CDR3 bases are TGTGCCAGCAGCTTGACGTCTAATGAAAAACTGTTTTTT. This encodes CASSLTSNEKLFF.

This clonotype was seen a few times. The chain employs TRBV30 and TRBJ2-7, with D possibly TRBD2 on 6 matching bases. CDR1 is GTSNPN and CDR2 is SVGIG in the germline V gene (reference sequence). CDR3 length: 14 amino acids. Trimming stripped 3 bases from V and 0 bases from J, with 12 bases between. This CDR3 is CAWSRGLSSYEQYF. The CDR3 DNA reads TGTGCCTGGAGCCGGGGGTTAAGCTCCTACGAGCAGTACTTC.

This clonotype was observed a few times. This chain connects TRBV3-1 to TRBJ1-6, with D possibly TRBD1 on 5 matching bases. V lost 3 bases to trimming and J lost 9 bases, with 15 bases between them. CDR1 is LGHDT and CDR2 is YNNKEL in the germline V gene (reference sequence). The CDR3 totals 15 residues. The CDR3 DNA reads TGTGCCAGCAGCCAGCAGGGCGGGCGGGTTTCACCCCTCCACTTT. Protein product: CASSQQGGRVSPLHF. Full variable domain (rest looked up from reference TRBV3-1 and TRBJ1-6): DTAVSQTPKYLVTQMGNDKSIKCEQNLGHDTMYWYKQDSKKFLKIMFSYNNKELIINETVPNRFSPKSPDKAHLNLHINSLELGDSAVYFCASSQQGGRVSPLHFGNGTRLTVT.

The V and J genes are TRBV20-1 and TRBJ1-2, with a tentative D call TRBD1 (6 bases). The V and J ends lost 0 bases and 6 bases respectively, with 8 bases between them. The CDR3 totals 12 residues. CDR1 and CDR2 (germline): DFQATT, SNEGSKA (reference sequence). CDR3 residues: CSAREGADGYTF. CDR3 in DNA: TGCAGTGCTAGAGAGGGGGCTGATGGCTACACCTTC.

The CDR3 here is CASGAPRSQETQYF. DNA of the CDR3: TGTGCCAGCGGTGCTCCTAGGAGCCAAGAGACCCAGTACTTC. J is TRBJ2-5 and V is TRBV6-6, with D uncertain. Germline-derived CDR1 and CDR2 are MNHNY and SVGAGI (reference sequence). The CDR3 spans 14 residues. V shed 8 bases and J shed 1 base, with 14 bases lying between them.

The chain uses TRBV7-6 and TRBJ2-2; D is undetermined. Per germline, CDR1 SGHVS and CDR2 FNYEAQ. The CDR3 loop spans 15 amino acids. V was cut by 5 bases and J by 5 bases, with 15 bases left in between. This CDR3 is CASSPRWGWTGELFF. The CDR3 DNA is TGTGCCAGCAGCCCTCGGTGGGGATGGACCGGGGAGCTGTTTTTT.

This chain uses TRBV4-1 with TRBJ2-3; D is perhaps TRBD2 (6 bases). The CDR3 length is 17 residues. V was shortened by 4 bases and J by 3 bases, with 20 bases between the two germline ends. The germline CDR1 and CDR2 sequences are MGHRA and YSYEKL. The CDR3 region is CASSPGLRGRETDTQYF. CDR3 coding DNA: TGCGCCAGCAGCCCGGGACTCCGGGGAAGAGAGACAGATACGCAGTATTTT.

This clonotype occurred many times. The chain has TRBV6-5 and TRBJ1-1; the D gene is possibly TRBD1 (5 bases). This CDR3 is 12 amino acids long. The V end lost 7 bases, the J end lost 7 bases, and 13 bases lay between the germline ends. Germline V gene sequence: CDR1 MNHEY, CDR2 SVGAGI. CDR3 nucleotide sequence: TGTGCCAGCACAGGGCAGAAAAGTGAAGCTTTCTTT. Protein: CASTGQKSEAFF.

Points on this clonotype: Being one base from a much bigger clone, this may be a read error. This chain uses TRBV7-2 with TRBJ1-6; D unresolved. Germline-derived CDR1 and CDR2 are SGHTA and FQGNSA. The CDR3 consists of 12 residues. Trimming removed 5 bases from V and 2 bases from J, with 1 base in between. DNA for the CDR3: TGTGCCAGCAGCACCTATAATTCACCCCTCCACTTT. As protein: CASSTYNSPLHF.